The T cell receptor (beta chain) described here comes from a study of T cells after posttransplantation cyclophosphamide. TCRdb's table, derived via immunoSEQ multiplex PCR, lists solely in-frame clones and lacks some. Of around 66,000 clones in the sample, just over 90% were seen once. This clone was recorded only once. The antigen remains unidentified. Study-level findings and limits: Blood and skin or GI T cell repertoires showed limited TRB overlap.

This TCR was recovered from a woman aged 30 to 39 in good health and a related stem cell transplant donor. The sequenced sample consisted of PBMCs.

The CDR3 loop is CASSPGEVTEAFF. CDR3 in DNA: TGCGCCAGCAGCCCCGGGGAAGTCACTGAAGCTTTCTTT. V is TRBV4-1 and J is TRBJ1-1; no clear D. The CDR3 runs 13 residues. V gave up 4 bases and J gave up 4 bases, with 10 bases separating them. CDR1 and CDR2 (germline): MGHRA, YSYEKL.